This TCR beta chain was found in a study of T cell responses to AZD1222 COVID-19 vaccine. Study-wide findings and caveats: The donor group comprised mostly white British people and more females; the analysis possibly underestimated clonal diversity. At 160-218 and 743-854, vaccine-associated CD4 TCRs were dominant, and they spanned spike. Spike-specific TCR breadth and depth rose after two AZD1222 doses. Repertoire collection took place solely once the T cell response had peaked.

This clone showed up just a few times. The antigen is undetermined. The data were produced by immunoSEQ multiplex PCR, yet TCRdb's version contains in-frame clones alone and is incomplete. This repertoire shows about 110,000 clones, around 90% found once; its top ten account for roughly 12%. Germline assignment: CDR1 SGHVS and CDR2 FNYEAQ. Trimming shortened V by 2 bases and J by 0 bases, and 3 bases separated the two germline ends. The CDR3 is 13 residues long. This chain links TRBV7-6 with TRBJ2-3; D unresolved. This clonotype was sampled from an adult in good health. The input for sequencing was peripheral blood, taken on day 0 of MenACWY control vaccination. The CDR3 loop is CASSLPSTDTQYF. CDR3 DNA sequence: TGTGCCAGCAGCTTACCGAGCACAGATACGCAGTATTTT.